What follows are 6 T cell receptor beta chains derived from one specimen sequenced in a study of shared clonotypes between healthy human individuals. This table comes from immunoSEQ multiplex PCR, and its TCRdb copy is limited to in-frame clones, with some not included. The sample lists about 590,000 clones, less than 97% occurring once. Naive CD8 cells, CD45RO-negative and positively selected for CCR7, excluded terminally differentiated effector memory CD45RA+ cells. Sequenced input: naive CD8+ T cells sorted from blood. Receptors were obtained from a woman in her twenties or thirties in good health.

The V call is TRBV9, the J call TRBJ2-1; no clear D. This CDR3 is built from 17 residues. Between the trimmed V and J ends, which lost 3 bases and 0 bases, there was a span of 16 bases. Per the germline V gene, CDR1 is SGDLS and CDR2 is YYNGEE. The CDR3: CASSGPDHPSSYNEQFF. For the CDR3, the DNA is TGTGCCAGCAGCGGCCCGGACCACCCAAGCTCCTACAATGAGCAGTTCTTC.

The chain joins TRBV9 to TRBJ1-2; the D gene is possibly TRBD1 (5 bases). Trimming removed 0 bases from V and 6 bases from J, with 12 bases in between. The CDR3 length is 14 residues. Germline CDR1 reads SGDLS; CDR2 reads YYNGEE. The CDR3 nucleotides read TGTGCCAGCAGCGTAGGGGGCGGAGGAAATGGCTACACCTTC. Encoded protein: CASSVGGGGNGYTF.

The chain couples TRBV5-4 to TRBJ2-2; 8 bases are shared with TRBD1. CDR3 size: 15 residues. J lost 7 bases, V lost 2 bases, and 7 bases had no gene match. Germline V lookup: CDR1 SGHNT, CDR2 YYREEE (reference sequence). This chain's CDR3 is CASSFGQGADGELFF. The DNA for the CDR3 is TGTGCCAGCAGCTTTGGGCAGGGGGCGGACGGGGAGCTGTTTTTT. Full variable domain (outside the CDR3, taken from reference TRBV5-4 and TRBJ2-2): ETGVTQSPTHLIKTRGQQVTLRCSSQSGHNTVSWYQQALGQGPQFIFQYYREEENGRGNFPPRFSGLQFPNYSSELNVNALELDDSALYLCASSFGQGADGELFFGEGSRLTVL.

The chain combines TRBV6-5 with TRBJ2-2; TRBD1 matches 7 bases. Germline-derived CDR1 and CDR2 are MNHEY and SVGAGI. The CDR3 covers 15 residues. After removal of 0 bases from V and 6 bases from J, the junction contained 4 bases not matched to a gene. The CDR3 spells CASSYSTQGSGELFF. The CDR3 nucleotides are TGTGCCAGCAGTTACTCGACACAGGGGTCCGGGGAGCTGTTTTTT.

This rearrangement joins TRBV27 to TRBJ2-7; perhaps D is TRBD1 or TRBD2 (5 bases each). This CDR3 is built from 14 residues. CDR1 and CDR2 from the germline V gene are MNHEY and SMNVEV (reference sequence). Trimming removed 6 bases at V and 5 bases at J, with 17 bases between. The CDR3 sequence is CASSPRGLTHEQYF. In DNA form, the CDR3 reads TGTGCCAGCAGCCCCCGGGGCCTAACCCACGAGCAGTACTTC.

The CDR3 here is CASSLVGGRTGELFF. The CDR3 DNA is TGTGCCAGCAGTTTAGTCGGGGGGAGGACCGGGGAGCTGTTTTTT. The gene calls are TRBV28 and TRBJ2-2, with 7 bases matching TRBD2. The CDR3 length is 15 residues. V lost 2 bases to trimming and J lost 5 bases; unmatched junction nucleotides: 5. Germline CDR1 MDHEN, CDR2 SYDVKM.